The 6 T cell receptor beta chains listed next were all sequenced from one sample in a study of T cells in Graves' hyperthyroidism and ophthalmopathy. Amplification targeted TCR beta CDR3 regions from RNA transcripts. In the first-round RT-PCR of the TCR CDR3, the HTBI primer set was used. One entry per CDR3 protein, called by TCRdb with MiXCR from the multiplex PCR reads. The sample has 500,000 to 650,000 distinct CDR3 sequences, around 50% seen once; the top ten hold about two fifths. The sequencing input was peripheral blood or thyroid tissue (not recorded which). These receptors all stem from an adult woman with Graves' disease, either hyperthyroidism or ophthalmopathy (not recorded which).

This clonotype showed up many times. This rearrangement joins TRBV20-1 to TRBJ2-5, with D perhaps TRBD1 or TRBD2 (5 bases each). Germline V gene data show CDR1 as DFQATT and CDR2 as SNEGSKA (reference sequence). V was trimmed by 6 bases and J by 2 bases, leaving 16 bases between them. This CDR3 is 14 amino acids long. The CDR3 DNA is TGCAGTGCATTTGCCCGGGACGATCAAGAGACCCAGTACTTC. Its translation is CSAFARDDQETQYF.

This sequence joins TRBV9 and TRBJ1-1, with D unclear. CDR1 SGDLS and CDR2 YYNGEE come from the germline V gene. The CDR3 covers 14 residues. Trimming shortened V by 0 bases and J by 3 bases, and 9 bases separated the two germline ends. CDR3 DNA: TGTGCCAGCAGCGTAGGGTCGTGGGACACTGAAGCTTTCTTT. Its translation is CASSVGSWDTEAFF.

The chain joins TRBV19 to TRBJ2-7; TRBD2 matches at 10 bases. Trimming removed 6 bases from V and 3 bases from J; junction bases left unmatched: 8. Germline V gene data show CDR1 as LNHDA and CDR2 as SQIVND (reference sequence). There are 15 residues in the CDR3. The CDR3 is CASSSSGSPIYEQYF. The CDR3 DNA sequence: TGTGCCAGTAGCTCTAGCGGGAGTCCGATCTACGAGCAGTACTTC.

This chain joins TRBV9 and TRBJ1-5; D ambiguous. Germline V gene lookup returns CDR1 SGDLS and CDR2 YYNGEE. Deletions cut 0 bases from V and 9 bases from J, with 13 bases between. The length of the CDR3 is 14 residues. CDR3 nucleotide sequence: TGTGCCAGCAGCGTAGGTTCCGGCGGCGCGCCCCAGCATTTT. Translation gives CASSVGSGGAPQHF. The complete variable domain, with remaining parts taken from reference TRBV9 and TRBJ1-5, reads DSGVTQTPKHLITATGQRVTLRCSPRSGDLSVYWYQQSLDQGLQFLIQYYNGEERAKGNILERFSAQQFPDLHSELNLSSLELGDSALYFCASSVGSGGAPQHFGDGTRLSIL.

This clonotype was counted between two and nine times. V usage is TRBV7-9 and J usage is TRBJ2-7; D gene ambiguous. The CDR3 length is 14 residues. V was trimmed by 4 bases and J by 0 bases, leaving 10 bases between them. The germline CDR1 and CDR2 sequences are SEHNR and FQNEAQ (reference sequence). CDR3 DNA: TGTGCCAGCAGCTCGGACGCAAACTCCTACGAGCAGTACTTC. It is translated as CASSSDANSYEQYF.

There are many counts of this clonotype. V usage is TRBV7-2 and J usage is TRBJ1-5; D possibly corresponds to TRBD1 (5 bases). Germline V gene lookup returns CDR1 SGHTA and CDR2 FQGNSA. The V end lost 5 bases, the J end lost 5 bases, and 16 bases lay between the germline ends. This CDR3 comprises 15 residues. The CDR3: CASSPRWGRDQPQHF. Written as DNA, the CDR3 is TGTGCCAGCAGCCCCCGTTGGGGGAGAGATCAGCCCCAGCATTTT.